These 21 T cell receptor beta chains share one sample of origin, sequenced in a study of blood T cell repertoires in COVID-19. TCRdb keeps only in-frame clones here, not all; method: immunoSEQ multiplex PCR. The table has roughly 130,000 clones, approximately 80% seen once; the top ten hold more than 9%. What was sequenced was peripheral blood. All receptors come from a woman aged 55-69 years with acute or convalescent COVID-19.

This rearrangement joins TRBV25-1 to TRBJ1-2; D is perhaps TRBD1 (6 bases). The CDR3 extends over 16 amino acids. The germline V gene encodes CDR1 MGHDK and CDR2 SYGVNS. V gave up 5 bases and J gave up 2 bases, with 18 bases separating them. In DNA form, the CDR3 reads TGTGCCAGCAGTCCTCCCGCCGGGACACCCAACTATGGCTACACCTTC. This gives the protein CASSPPAGTPNYGYTF.

This chain links TRBV19 with TRBJ2-7, with 7 bases matching TRBD1. Germline V gives CDR1 LNHDA, CDR2 SQIVND (reference sequence). The CDR3 is made up of 14 amino acids. Trimming took 5 bases from V and 5 from J; bases not matched to a gene: 9. The CDR3 coding sequence is TGTGCCAGTAGTCCACTGACAGGGCCCCACGAGCAGTACTTC. Amino acids: CASSPLTGPHEQYF.

The rearrangement joins TRBV19 to TRBJ1-1; TRBD1 matches at 8 bases. Germline CDR1 is LNHDA and CDR2 is SQIVND (reference sequence). There are 13 residues in the CDR3. V shed 5 bases and J 5 bases; nucleotides not matched to a gene: 4. The CDR3 region has the DNA TGTGCCAGTAGTCCCCGGACAGGGACTGAAGCTTTCTTT. This encodes CASSPRTGTEAFF. Combining the CDR3 with reference TRBV19 and TRBJ1-1 gives the whole variable domain DGGITQSPKYLFRKEGQNVTLSCEQNLNHDAMYWYRQDPGQGLRLIYYSQIVNDFQKGDIAEGYSVSREKKESFPLTVTSAQKNPTAFYLCASSPRTGTEAFFGQGTRLTVV.

V is TRBV2 and J is TRBJ2-1; TRBD1 matches 7 bases. The V gene's germline CDR1 is SNHLY and CDR2 FYNNEI. V was clipped by 6 bases and J by 0 bases; unmatched bases: 8. The CDR3 extends over 16 amino acids. CDR3 in amino acids: CASSPRGKSSYNEQFF. The CDR3 coding sequence is TGTGCCAGCAGCCCCAGGGGGAAGAGCTCCTACAATGAGCAGTTCTTC. The full variable domain, rest sourced from reference TRBV2 and TRBJ2-1, is EPEVTQTPSHQVTQMGQEVILRCVPISNHLYFYWYRQILGQKVEFLVSFYNNEISEKSEIFDDQFSVERPDGSNFTLKIRSTKLEDSAMYFCASSPRGKSSYNEQFFGPGTRLTVL.

This chain uses TRBV5-1 with TRBJ2-3; 9 nucleotides align to TRBD2. The CDR3 totals 15 residues. CDR1 is SGHRS, CDR2 YFSETQ, per germline. V was clipped by 5 bases and J by 5 bases; unmatched bases: 9. The CDR3: CASRQPGLAGDTQYF. For the CDR3, the DNA is TGCGCCAGCAGACAACCGGGACTAGCAGGAGATACGCAGTATTTT. The full variable domain, rest sourced from reference TRBV5-1 and TRBJ2-3, is KAGVTQTPRYLIKTRGQQVTLSCSPISGHRSVSWYQQTPGQGLQFLFEYFSETQRNKGNFPGRFSGRQFSNSRSEMNVSTLELGDSALYLCASRQPGLAGDTQYFGPGTRLTVL.

On this clone: Within the sample, other DNA sequences also encode this same CDR3. This chain joins TRBV3-1 (or the pseudogene TRBV3-2) and TRBJ1-5, with 9 bases matching TRBD1. With V trimmed by 2 bases and J by 7 bases, 3 bases remained unmatched. CDR3 length equals 14 residues. Germline loops: CDR1 LGHDT, CDR2 YNNKEL (reference sequence). In nucleotides, the CDR3 is TGTGCCAGCAGCCAAACAGGGGGCGGGCAGCCCCAGCATTTT. It is translated as CASSQTGGGQPQHF.

This chain uses TRBV11-2 with TRBJ2-1; 7 bases are shared with TRBD1. The length of the CDR3 is 13 residues. V lost 4 bases to trimming and J lost 7 bases; unmatched junction nucleotides: 4. The germline V gene has CDR1 SGHAT and CDR2 FQNNGV. In DNA form, the CDR3 reads TGTGCCAGCAGCTGGGACAGCCTAAATGAGCAGTTCTTC. Amino acids: CASSWDSLNEQFF.

The V and J genes are TRBV12-3 or TRBV12-4 and TRBJ1-5; D is unresolved. CDR3 length: 13 amino acids. V lost 5 bases to trimming and J lost 3 bases, with 8 bases between them. The CDR3 nucleotides are TGTGCCAGCAGTCAACTCGACAATCAGCCCCAGCATTTT. Translating gives CASSQLDNQPQHF.

The rearrangement joins TRBV6-2 or TRBV6-3 to TRBJ1-1; TRBD1 might be the D (6 bases). Between the trimmed V and J ends, which lost 0 bases and 1 base, there was a span of 12 bases. Per the germline V gene, CDR1 is MNHEY and CDR2 is SVGEGT. The CDR3 contains 16 residues. CDR3 amino acids: CASSYSVGGANTEAFF. CDR3 DNA sequence: TGTGCCAGCAGTTACTCGGTTGGGGGGGCGAACACTGAAGCTTTCTTT.

CDR3 sequence (DNA): TGTGCCAGCAGCTTACGACAGGGGAGGGCCAACGTCCTGACTTTC. Residues: CASSLRQGRANVLTF. V usage is TRBV5-4 and J usage is TRBJ2-6; 8 nucleotides align to TRBD1. The V and J ends lost 2 bases and 5 bases, in that order; junction bases with no gene match: 3. Germline values: CDR1 SGHNT, CDR2 YYREEE (reference sequence). This CDR3 is built from 15 residues.

This clone is a singleton in its sample. The chain combines TRBV11-2 with TRBJ1-1; D uncertain. The CDR3 loop spans 14 amino acids. The ends were cut back, 5 bases at V and 6 bases at J, with 16 bases in the middle. Germline CDR1 reads SGHAT; CDR2 reads FQNNGV. Written as DNA, the CDR3 is TGTGCCAGCAGCCGCACCGGTGGGGAGGCTGAAGCTTTCTTT. Amino acids: CASSRTGGEAEAFF.

V usage is TRBV7-7 and J usage is TRBJ1-1; 10 positions agree with TRBD1. Germline trimming cut 5 bases from V and 1 base from J; bases unmatched to any gene: 7. Germline values: CDR1 SSHAT, CDR2 FNYEAQ (reference sequence). This CDR3 has 16 residues. CDR3 residues: CASSRDRGGWNTEAFF. The CDR3 nucleotides are TGTGCCAGCAGCCGGGACAGGGGCGGTTGGAACACTGAAGCTTTCTTT. Full variable domain (remainder filled in from reference TRBV7-7 and TRBJ1-1): GAGVSQSPRYKVTKRGQDVTLRCDPISSHATLYWYQQALGQGPEFLTYFNYEAQPDKSGLPSDRFSAERPEGSISTLTIQRTEQRDSAMYRCASSRDRGGWNTEAFFGQGTRLTVV.

This chain joins TRBV19 and TRBJ1-6, with TRBD1 identical over 8 bases. With V trimmed by 8 bases and J by 7 bases, 16 bases remained unmatched. The CDR3 has 17 amino acids. The germline V gene has CDR1 LNHDA and CDR2 SQIVND (reference sequence). The CDR3 protein is CASSGTTGTGLNSPLHF. CDR3 nucleotide sequence: TGTGCCAGTTCCGGTACGACCGGGACAGGACTAAATTCACCCCTCCACTTT.

The V and J genes are TRBV18 and TRBJ2-3, with D uncertain. Germline lookup yields CDR1 KGHSH and CDR2 LQKENI. Trimming removed 0 bases from V and 4 bases from J, with 14 bases in between. This CDR3 contains 16 residues. For the CDR3, the DNA is TGTGCCAGCTCACCACCGAATGAAGTTGGGCCAGATACGCAGTATTTT. The encoded protein is CASSPPNEVGPDTQYF.

The V gene is TRBV12-3 or TRBV12-4, the J gene TRBJ1-4; D might be TRBD1 (6 bases). The CDR3 is 11 residues long. V was pared by 5 bases and J by 12 bases, with 10 bases between. CDR3 coding DNA: TGTGCCAGCAGTCCAGGGGTACAACTGTTTTTT. Amino acids: CASSPGVQLFF.

In this sample, this clone turned up once. DNA of the CDR3: TGTGCCAGCAGCGAGGGGGCAGGGAATGAAAAACTGTTTTTT. It specifies CASSEGAGNEKLFF. The rearrangement uses TRBV9 and TRBJ1-4; 7 nucleotides agree with TRBD1. Germline V lookup: CDR1 SGDLS, CDR2 YYNGEE. The CDR3 is made up of 14 amino acids. V shed 3 bases and J 5 bases; nucleotides not matched to a gene: 4.

This clone has only a few counts. The chain carries TRBV29-1 and TRBJ1-4, with D tentatively TRBD1 (6 bases). The length of the CDR3 is 14 residues. Deletions cut 7 bases from V and 6 bases from J, with 18 bases between. Looked up from germline, CDR1 is SQVTM and CDR2 is ANQGSEA. CDR3 DNA sequence: TGCAGCGCCTCGCGTCTCTACAGGGATGAAAAACTGTTTTTT. Its protein is CSASRLYRDEKLFF. Using reference TRBV29-1 and TRBJ1-4 for the parts outside the CDR3, the full variable domain is SAVISQKPSRDICQRGTSLTIQCQVDSQVTMMFWYRQQPGQSLTLIATANQGSEATYESGFVIDKFPISRPNLTFSTLTVSNMSPEDSSIYLCSASRLYRDEKLFFGSGTQLSVL.

Many counts were recorded for this clone. The rearrangement uses TRBV12-3 or TRBV12-4 and TRBJ1-2, with 7 bases aligning to TRBD1. This CDR3 region has 13 residues. The V and J ends lost 6 bases and 7 bases, in that order; junction bases with no gene match: 8. The CDR3 nucleotides read TGTGCCAGCAGCCAGACAGGGAGTTTTGGCTACACCTTC. Its protein product is CASSQTGSFGYTF.

The chain carries TRBV18 and TRBJ2-2; TRBD1 aligns across 7 bases. With V trimmed by 6 bases and J by 7 bases, 8 bases remained unmatched. Germline V CDR1 and CDR2: KGHSH, LQKENI. There are 14 residues in the CDR3. This CDR3 reads CASSLGQVSGELFF. The CDR3, as DNA: TGTGCCAGCTCGCTAGGACAGGTCAGCGGGGAGCTGTTTTTT.

This rearrangement joins TRBV6-6 to TRBJ1-6, with 7 bases aligning to TRBD1. This CDR3 spans 15 amino acids. CDR1 is MNHNY and CDR2 is SVGAGI in the germline V gene (reference sequence). V was pared by 4 bases and J by 9 bases, with 9 bases of the junction left unmatched. CDR3 DNA sequence: TGTGCCAGCAGTTCCCGACAGGGAGGTGTTTCACCCCTCCACTTT. Protein sequence: CASSSRQGGVSPLHF.

The V gene is TRBV10-3, the J gene TRBJ1-2; TRBD1 aligns across 8 bases. From germline, CDR1 is ENHRY and CDR2 SYGVKD. The CDR3 loop spans 13 amino acids. The V segment lost 3 bases and the J segment 5 bases; nucleotides outside the gene matches: 2. The CDR3 loop is CAISDRTGYGYTF. DNA of the CDR3: TGTGCCATCAGTGACCGGACAGGGTATGGCTACACCTTC.